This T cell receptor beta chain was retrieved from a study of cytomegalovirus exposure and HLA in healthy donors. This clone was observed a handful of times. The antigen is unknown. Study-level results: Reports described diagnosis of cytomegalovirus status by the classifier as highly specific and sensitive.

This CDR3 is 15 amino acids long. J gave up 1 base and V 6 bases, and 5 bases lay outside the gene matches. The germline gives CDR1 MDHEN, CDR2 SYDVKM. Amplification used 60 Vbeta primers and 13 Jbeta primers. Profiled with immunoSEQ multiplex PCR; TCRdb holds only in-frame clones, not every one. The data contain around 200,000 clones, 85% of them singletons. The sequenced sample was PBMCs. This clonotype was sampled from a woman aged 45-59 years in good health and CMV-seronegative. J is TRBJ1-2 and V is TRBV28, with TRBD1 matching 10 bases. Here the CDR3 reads CASRTGGANNYGYTF. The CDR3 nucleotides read TGTGCCAGCAGGACAGGGGGCGCGAATAACTATGGCTACACCTTC.